This passage covers 30 T cell receptor beta chains from one sample sequenced in a study of human T cells and chemical hapten exposure. This sample's time point: patch test 3, about 24 weeks after DPC sensitization. Treatment specified: therapeutic diphenylcyclopropenone sensitization with weekly scalp DPC. TCRdb itself ran the RACE reads through MiXCR, one entry per CDR3 protein. Altogether roughly 90,000 distinct CDR3 sequences are present, approximately 10% being singletons, with the ten largest covering 0.85% to 1.2%. The sample was whole blood, taken in connection with sensitization to the hapten diphenylcyclopropenone (DPC). The origin of the receptors is a woman in her 30s with alopecia areata. Some clones in this sample may be carry-over from other donors' samples.

This clonotype was detected many times. The rearrangement uses TRBV29-1 and TRBJ2-7; 10 nucleotides align to TRBD1. Germline V lookup: CDR1 SQVTM, CDR2 ANQGSEA. The CDR3 extends over 17 amino acids. V gave up 2 bases and J gave up 2 bases; unmatched junction bases: 12. CDR3 protein: CSVELVHGTGAAYEQYF. CDR3 bases: TGCAGCGTTGAACTTGTTCACGGGACAGGGGCAGCCTACGAGCAGTACTTC.

This clonotype was picked up many times. The chain links TRBV7-9 to TRBJ1-2, with D hard to call. The CDR3 is 16 residues long. Germline CDR1 SEHNR, CDR2 FQNEAQ (reference sequence). V gave up 4 bases and J gave up 0 bases, with 15 bases separating them. DNA for the CDR3: TGTGCCAGCAGCTCAGATTGGGGATTGGCTAACTATGGCTACACCTTC. This encodes CASSSDWGLANYGYTF.

This clonotype has at least ten counts. The chain is built from TRBV5-5 and TRBJ1-1; TRBD1 might be the D (6 bases). The CDR3 covers 15 residues. CDR1 SGHKS and CDR2 YYEKEE come from the germline V gene (reference sequence). The V end lost 0 bases, the J end lost 2 bases, and 11 bases lay between the germline ends. The CDR3 spells CASSLVGGINTEAFF. CDR3 bases: TGTGCCAGCAGCTTGGTTGGGGGCATAAACACTGAAGCTTTCTTT.

The table lists this clonotype with many counts. The chain has TRBV6-1 and TRBJ1-1; weak D call: TRBD1 (5 bases). CDR3 length: 14 residues. Trimming shortened V by 2 bases and J by 6 bases, and 13 bases separated the two germline ends. Looked up from germline, CDR1 is MNHNS and CDR2 is SASEGT. The CDR3 reads CASSEQAGTAEAFF. CDR3 sequence (DNA): TGTGCCAGCAGTGAACAGGCGGGGACGGCTGAAGCTTTCTTT.

This clonotype was detected many times. The chain uses TRBV6-5 and TRBJ2-5; 8 bases map to TRBD2. The CDR3 is 15 residues long. Germline V gene data show CDR1 as MNHEY and CDR2 as SVGAGI. V gave up 6 bases and J gave up 4 bases; unmatched junction bases: 10. The CDR3, as DNA: TGTGCCAGCAGCCCCCGGGGGGCGGGAGGAGAGACCCAGTACTTC. Protein product: CASSPRGAGGETQYF.

This clonotype was observed at least ten times. This CDR3 is CASSLGISGVGTDTQYF. The DNA for the CDR3 is TGTGCCAGCAGCTTAGGGATTAGCGGGGTGGGCACAGATACGCAGTATTTT. This chain links TRBV7-6 with TRBJ2-3; TRBD2 aligns across 8 bases. The CDR3 is 17 residues long. Per germline, CDR1 SGHVS and CDR2 FNYEAQ. V lost 1 base and J lost 1; bases outside the gene matches: 7.

V and J are TRBV6-1 and TRBJ2-1; 7 nucleotides agree with TRBD2. Trimming removed 2 bases from V and 3 bases from J; junction bases left unmatched: 4. The CDR3 has 15 residues. CDR1 and CDR2 from the germline V gene are MNHNS and SASEGT. CDR3 amino acids: CASSERGVIYNEQFF. The CDR3 coding sequence is TGTGCCAGCAGTGAACGGGGGGTAATCTACAATGAGCAGTTCTTC.

A few counts support this clonotype. This chain links TRBV27 with TRBJ2-3; 8 bases are shared with TRBD2. The germline CDR1 and CDR2 sequences are MNHEY and SMNVEV (reference sequence). Trimming at V came to 6 bases and at J to 1 base, leaving 9 bases not matched to a gene. This CDR3 has 16 residues. In DNA form, the CDR3 reads TGTGCCAGCAGGGGGGGACTAGATTTAGGCACAGATACGCAGTATTTT. Translating gives CASRGGLDLGTDTQYF.

This clonotype was counted only a few times. The chain has TRBV7-9 and TRBJ1-1, with a weak D call TRBD1 (5 bases). CDR1 is SEHNR, CDR2 FQNEAQ, per germline (reference sequence). The CDR3 contains 13 residues. V was shortened by 3 bases and J by 4 bases, with 9 bases between the two germline ends. This CDR3 is CASSFARGTEAFF. CDR3 sequence (DNA): TGTGCCAGCAGCTTCGCTAGGGGCACTGAAGCTTTCTTT.

This clonotype was seen at least ten times. The chain employs TRBV7-8 and TRBJ1-5, with D unclear. There are 14 residues in the CDR3. Germline V gene data show CDR1 as SGHVS and CDR2 as FQNEAQ. Deletions cut 2 bases from V and 4 bases from J, with 9 bases between. Here the CDR3 reads CASSLSFLNQPQHF. The CDR3 DNA reads TGTGCCAGCAGCTTATCATTTCTAAATCAGCCCCAGCATTTT. Full variable domain (missing parts from reference TRBV7-8 and TRBJ1-5): GAGVSQSPRYKVAKRGQDVALRCDPISGHVSLFWYQQALGQGPEFLTYFQNEAQLDKSGLPSDRFFAERPEGSVSTLKIQRTQQEDSAVYLCASSLSFLNQPQHFGDGTRLSIL.

This clonotype was observed many times. V gene TRBV3-1 combines with J gene TRBJ1-5; 8 bases map to TRBD1. Germline assignment: CDR1 LGHDT and CDR2 YNNKEL (reference sequence). The length of the CDR3 is 15 residues. J was trimmed by 4 bases and V by 3 bases; bases with no gene match: 5. CDR3 DNA: TGTGCCAGCAGCCAGAGGACAGGGAATAATCAGCCCCAGCATTTT. This encodes CASSQRTGNNQPQHF.

The rearrangement uses TRBV10-3 and TRBJ1-1; 10 bases align to TRBD1. V lost 6 bases to trimming and J lost 4 bases; unmatched junction nucleotides: 2. CDR1 and CDR2 from the germline V gene are ENHRY and SYGVKD. This CDR3 comprises 13 residues. The CDR3 coding sequence is TGTGCCATCAGGGGGACAGGGGCCACTGAAGCTTTCTTT. Protein product: CAIRGTGATEAFF.

This clonotype was seen many times. The chain joins TRBV28 to TRBJ2-2; TRBD2 aligns across 9 bases. From germline, CDR1 is MDHEN and CDR2 SYDVKM. Unmatched junction bases numbered 10, after V lost 10 bases and J lost 4 bases. This CDR3 has 15 residues. The CDR3 reads CATRGGGASTGELFF. In DNA form, the CDR3 reads TGTGCCACCCGGGGCGGGGGGGCGAGCACCGGGGAGCTGTTTTTT. Looking up the rest from reference TRBV28 and TRBJ2-2 gives the full variable domain: DVKVTQSSRYLVKRTGEKVFLECVQDMDHENMFWYRQDPGLGLRLIYFSYDVKMKEKGDIPEGYSVSREKKERFSLILESASTNQTSMYLCATRGGGASTGELFFGEGSRLTVL.

The J gene is TRBJ1-1, the V gene TRBV21-1; TRBD1, the table's D call, was not compared with the DNA. TRBV21-1 is recorded as a pseudogene. This CDR3 contains 10 residues. CDR3 nucleotides: TGTGGATACGAGGGGGTTGAAGCTTTCTTT. Amino acid sequence: CGYEGVEAFF.

This clonotype has more than one count but fewer than ten. DNA for the CDR3: TGCAGTGCCCTGAGCGGGGGGGCCCAAGAGACCCAGTACTTC. Amino acids: CSALSGGAQETQYF. This chain links TRBV20-1 with TRBJ2-5; TRBD2 agrees at 10 bases. The CDR3 consists of 14 residues. V was pared by 6 bases and J by 1 base, with 5 bases of the junction left unmatched. Germline CDR1 and CDR2: DFQATT and SNEGSKA (reference sequence).

This clonotype appeared many times. The chain uses TRBV11-2 and TRBJ2-2; the match to TRBD2 covers 8 bases. The CDR3 is 16 residues long. Germline values: CDR1 SGHAT, CDR2 FQNNGV. J was trimmed by 4 bases and V by 5 bases; bases with no gene match: 9. The CDR3 bases are TGTGCCAGCAGCCCTATAGCGGGAAAGGTCACCGGGGAGCTGTTTTTT. This translates into CASSPIAGKVTGELFF.

This clonotype was detected only a few times. The chain carries TRBV6-2 or TRBV6-3 and TRBJ2-7; D gene unclear. Germline CDR1 is MNHEY and CDR2 is SVGEGT. The CDR3 has 12 residues. V dropped 10 bases and J dropped 0 bases, with 10 bases sitting between them. The CDR3 sequence: CAIRVSSYEQYF. CDR3 nucleotide sequence: TGTGCCATCCGCGTTAGCTCCTACGAGCAGTACTTC.

The table lists this clonotype with a few counts. Written as DNA, the CDR3 is TGTGCCACCAGCACAGACAGGGAAACCGGGGAGCTGTTTTTT. Its protein product is CATSTDRETGELFF. The V call is TRBV15, the J call TRBJ2-2; 7 nucleotides match TRBD1. J was trimmed by 5 bases and V by 4 bases; bases with no gene match: 4. The CDR3 length is 14 residues. Germline CDR1 is LNHNV and CDR2 is YYDKDF (reference sequence).

This chain connects TRBV28 to TRBJ2-7, with D possibly matching TRBD1 (6 bases). V lost 6 bases to trimming and J lost 2 bases, with 14 bases between them. The germline gives CDR1 MDHEN, CDR2 SYDVKM. The CDR3 contains 14 residues. CDR3 coding DNA: TGTGCCAGCAGCCAGACAGGTGCAACCTACGAGCAGTACGTC. Translated: CASSQTGATYEQYV.

This sequence joins TRBV6-2 or TRBV6-3 and TRBJ1-5, with a weak D call TRBD1 (6 bases). CDR3 length equals 14 residues. The V gene's germline CDR1 is MNHEY and CDR2 SVGEGT. V lost 6 bases and J 1 base, leaving 10 bases between the germline ends. Here the CDR3 reads CASSVQGSNQPQHF. The CDR3 bases are TGTGCCAGCAGCGTCCAGGGGAGCAATCAGCCCCAGCATTTT.

This clonotype was counted only a few times. This chain joins TRBV7-3 and TRBJ2-7; 7 bases are a match to TRBD1. The germline V gene has CDR1 SGHTA and CDR2 FQGTGA. V was clipped by 2 bases and J by 0 bases; unmatched bases: 4. The CDR3 has 15 amino acids. The CDR3 sequence is CASSLWAGGSYEQYF. CDR3 nucleotides: TGTGCCAGCAGCTTATGGGCAGGGGGCTCCTACGAGCAGTACTTC.

In this sample, this clonotype turned up many times. The V gene is TRBV6-6, the J gene TRBJ1-1; unclear D gene. Germline V gene sequence: CDR1 MNHNY, CDR2 SVGAGI (reference sequence). V lost 6 bases, J lost 6 bases, and 14 bases lay in between. This CDR3 comprises 13 residues. The CDR3 region is CASRSREGAEAFF. The CDR3 DNA sequence: TGTGCCAGCAGGAGCCGCGAGGGAGCTGAAGCTTTCTTT.

This clonotype was found many times. The chain is built from TRBV20-1 and TRBJ1-5; D perhaps matches TRBD1 (6 bases). V lost 3 bases and J lost 8, with 14 bases in between. The CDR3 spans 13 residues. Germline V CDR1 and CDR2: DFQATT, SNEGSKA (reference sequence). The DNA for the CDR3 is TGCAGTGCTAGTAGACAGGCGCAAGAGCCCCAGCATTTT. Translated, it gives CSASRQAQEPQHF.

The CDR3 loop reads CASSQTGDGYTF. CDR3 DNA: TGTGCCAGCAGTCAGACTGGGGATGGCTACACCTTC. This sequence joins TRBV11-2 and TRBJ1-2, with no clear D. Per the germline V gene, CDR1 is SGHAT and CDR2 is FQNNGV. This CDR3 comprises 12 residues. Trimming removed 6 bases from V and 6 bases from J, with 11 bases in between.

This clonotype was observed a handful of times. V usage is TRBV28 and J usage is TRBJ2-5; maybe TRBD2 (5 bases). The CDR3 has 11 residues. CDR1 is MDHEN and CDR2 is SYDVKM in the germline V gene. The V and J ends lost 6 bases and 7 bases respectively, with 9 bases between them. CDR3 region: CASSDEGTQYF. CDR3 nucleotides: TGTGCCAGCAGCGACGAGGGGACCCAGTACTTC.

This chain links TRBV18 with TRBJ2-4, with D perhaps matching TRBD1 or TRBD2 (5 bases each). Trimming left V 7 bases short and J 5 bases short, with 18 bases between. Germline V gives CDR1 KGHSH, CDR2 LQKENI. The CDR3 extends over 15 amino acids. The CDR3 protein is CASYRGPSQENIQYF. The CDR3 nucleotides read TGTGCCAGCTACCGGGGCCCCAGCCAAGAAAACATTCAGTACTTC.

The table lists this clonotype with many counts. The V gene is TRBV29-1, the J gene TRBJ2-2; the D is unclear. The CDR3 is 15 amino acids. Germline V gene lookup returns CDR1 SQVTM and CDR2 ANQGSEA. Trimming shortened V by 4 bases and J by 5 bases, and 17 bases separated the two germline ends. For the CDR3, the DNA is TGCAGCGTTGTTTTCGGGCAGCCGGTGACCGGGGAGCTGTTTTTT. Protein sequence: CSVVFGQPVTGELFF.

This clonotype turned up a few times. A much larger clone sits a single nucleotide away, making a read error possible. The chain recombines TRBV30 with TRBJ2-6, with D perhaps matching TRBD1 (5 bases). Germline lookup yields CDR1 GTSNPN and CDR2 SVGIG (reference sequence). CDR3 size: 14 residues. Here the CDR3 reads CAWSQSSGANALTF. CDR3 DNA sequence: TGTGCCTGGAGTCAGAGCTCTGGGGCCAACGCCCTGACTTTC.

This clonotype was counted at least ten times. V usage is TRBV5-1 and J usage is TRBJ2-3, with 9 bases aligning to TRBD1. The germline V gene encodes CDR1 SGHRS and CDR2 YFSETQ. The V gene end was trimmed by 4 bases and the J gene end by 2 bases; junction bases not matched to a gene: 8. The CDR3 spans 16 residues. Here the CDR3 reads CASSLGQGSSTDTQYF. The CDR3 region has the DNA TGCGCCAGCAGCCTGGGACAGGGCTCCTCCACAGATACGCAGTATTTT.

This clonotype was counted only a few times. The V gene is TRBV6-2 or TRBV6-3, the J gene TRBJ2-6; unclear D gene. CDR1 and CDR2 from the germline V gene are MNHEY and SVGEGT. The CDR3 contains 17 residues. The V and J ends lost 2 bases and 1 base respectively, with 12 bases between them. The CDR3 sequence: CASSYPAGPSGANVLTF. CDR3 DNA sequence: TGTGCCAGCAGTTACCCGGCAGGCCCATCTGGGGCCAACGTCCTGACTTTC.